This TCR beta chain was sequenced during a study of blood T cell repertoires in COVID-19. CDR3 length equals 17 residues. Germline V gene lookup returns CDR1 SGHVS and CDR2 FQNEAQ. V lost 1 base, J lost 2 bases, and 18 bases lay in between. Enrollment of patients from Seattle took place during active infection, with longitudinal follow-up. Authors' methods: For nucleated cells, counts were estimated from reference gene primer amplification. Using immunoSEQ multiplex PCR, the repertoire was profiled, and TCRdb retains in-frame clones only, with some absent. Clonal size and the V and J genes are those of that table, whereas D and trimming came from the DNA. Found here are tens of thousands of clones, under 80% of them singletons; the top ten hold less than 5%.

The source of this sequence is a man aged 65 to 79 with COVID-19, enrolled during active disease. Source material: peripheral blood. The V call is TRBV7-8, the J call TRBJ2-7; a possible D gene is TRBD2 (5 bases). The CDR3 DNA sequence: TGTGCCAGCAGCTTAGTAACTGGTGGCGGGCAAACCTACGAGCAGTACTTC. Its translation: CASSLVTGGGQTYEQYF.